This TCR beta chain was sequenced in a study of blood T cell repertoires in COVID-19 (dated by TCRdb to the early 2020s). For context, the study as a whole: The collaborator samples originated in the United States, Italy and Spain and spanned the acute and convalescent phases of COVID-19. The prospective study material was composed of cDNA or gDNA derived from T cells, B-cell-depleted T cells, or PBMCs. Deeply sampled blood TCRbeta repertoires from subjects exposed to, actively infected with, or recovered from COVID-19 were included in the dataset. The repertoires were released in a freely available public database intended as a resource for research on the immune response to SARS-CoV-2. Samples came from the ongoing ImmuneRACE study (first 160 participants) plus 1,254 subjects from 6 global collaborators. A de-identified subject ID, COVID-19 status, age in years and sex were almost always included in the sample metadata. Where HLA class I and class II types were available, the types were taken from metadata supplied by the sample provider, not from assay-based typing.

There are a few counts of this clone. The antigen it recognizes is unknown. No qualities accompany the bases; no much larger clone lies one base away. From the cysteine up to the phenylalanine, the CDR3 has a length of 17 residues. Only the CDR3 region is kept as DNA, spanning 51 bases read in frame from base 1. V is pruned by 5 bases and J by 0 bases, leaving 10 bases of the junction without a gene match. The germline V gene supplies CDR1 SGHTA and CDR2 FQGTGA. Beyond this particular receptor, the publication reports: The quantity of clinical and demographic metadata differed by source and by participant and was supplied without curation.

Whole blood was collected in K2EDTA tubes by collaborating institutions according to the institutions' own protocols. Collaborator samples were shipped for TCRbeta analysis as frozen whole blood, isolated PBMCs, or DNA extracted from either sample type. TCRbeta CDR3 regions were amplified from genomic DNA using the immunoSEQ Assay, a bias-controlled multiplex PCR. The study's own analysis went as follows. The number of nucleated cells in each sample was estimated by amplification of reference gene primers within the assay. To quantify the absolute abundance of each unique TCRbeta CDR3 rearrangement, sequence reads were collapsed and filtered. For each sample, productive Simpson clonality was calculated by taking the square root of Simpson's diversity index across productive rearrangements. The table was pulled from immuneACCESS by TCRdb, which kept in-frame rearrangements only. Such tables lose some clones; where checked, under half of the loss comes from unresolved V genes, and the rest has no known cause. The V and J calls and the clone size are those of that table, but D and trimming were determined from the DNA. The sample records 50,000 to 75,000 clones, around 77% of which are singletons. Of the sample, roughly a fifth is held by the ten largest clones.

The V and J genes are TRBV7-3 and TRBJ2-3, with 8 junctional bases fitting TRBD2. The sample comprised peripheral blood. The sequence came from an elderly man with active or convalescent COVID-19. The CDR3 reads CASSQTTGGLSTDTQYF. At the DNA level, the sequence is TGTGCCAGCAGCCAAACAACGGGGGGGCTTAGCACAGATACGCAGTATTTT.